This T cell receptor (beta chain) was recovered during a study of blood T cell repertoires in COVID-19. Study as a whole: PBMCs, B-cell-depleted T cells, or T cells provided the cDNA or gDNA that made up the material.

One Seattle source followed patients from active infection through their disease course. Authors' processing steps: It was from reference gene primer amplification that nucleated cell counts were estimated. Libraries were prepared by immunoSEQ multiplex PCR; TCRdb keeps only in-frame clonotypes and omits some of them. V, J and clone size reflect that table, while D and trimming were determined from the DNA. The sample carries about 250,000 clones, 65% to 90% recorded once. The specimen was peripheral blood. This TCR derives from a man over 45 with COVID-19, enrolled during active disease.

This chain's CDR3 is CASSPLAGGGLFNEQFF. The CDR3 DNA reads TGCGCCAGCAGTCCGCTAGCGGGGGGCGGGCTTTTCAATGAGCAGTTCTTC. J is TRBJ2-1 and V is TRBV5-1; TRBD2 matches 11 bases. J was trimmed by 6 bases and V by 5 bases; bases with no gene match: 13. Germline assignment: CDR1 SGHRS and CDR2 YFSETQ. This CDR3 has 17 amino acids.